The clone carrying this T cell receptor beta chain was found once. Its matching antigen is unknown. In every patient, relapse followed autologous stem cell transplantation, while exposure to brentuximab vedotin differed. The study recorded best responses of complete response, partial response or progressive disease. This entry comes from a study of PD-1 blockade in classical Hodgkin lymphoma. At the level of the study: Patients in the cohort were put on intravenous nivolumab, 3 mg/kg every 2 weeks. Study-wide results and limits: Baseline TCR diversity was reportedly lower in newly diagnosed patients than healthy donors. Compared with baseline, CD4+ but not CD8+ TCR diversity had risen significantly by C4D1.

Clones were read by immunoSEQ multiplex PCR, and TCRdb kept only the in-frame ones, dropping some. Of approximately 90,000 clones in the sample, 80% to 95% are singletons; the top ten hold approximately 2.4%. Trimming stripped 4 bases from V and 9 bases from J, with 18 bases between. The CDR3 length is 14 residues. The clonotype originates from a human donor with classical Hodgkin lymphoma. Sequenced here: peripheral blood mononuclear cells (PBMCs), sampled before the second cycle of nivolumab. V is TRBV23-1 and J is TRBJ2-5, with TRBD2 as a possible D gene (6 bases). TRBV23-1 is designated an ORF whose function remains uncertain. In DNA form, the CDR3 reads TGCGCCAGCAGTCGCGCGGGGTGGGCCCGAGCCCAGTACTTC. Protein sequence: CASSRAGWARAQYF.